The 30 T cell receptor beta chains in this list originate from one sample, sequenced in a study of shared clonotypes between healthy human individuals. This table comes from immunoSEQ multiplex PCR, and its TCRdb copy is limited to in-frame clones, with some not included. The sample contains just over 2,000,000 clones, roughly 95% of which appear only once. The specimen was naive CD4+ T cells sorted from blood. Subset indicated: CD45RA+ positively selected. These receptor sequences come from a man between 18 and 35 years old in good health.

The CDR3 protein is CASTQEWGSGANVLTF. In nucleotides, the CDR3 is TGCGCCAGCACCCAGGAATGGGGCTCTGGGGCCAACGTCCTGACTTTC. This sequence joins TRBV5-1 and TRBJ2-6; no definite D call. Germline V gene lookup returns CDR1 SGHRS and CDR2 YFSETQ. Trimming cost V 6 bases and J 0 bases, with 13 bases left between them. The CDR3 contains 16 residues.

The CDR3 coding sequence is TGTGCCATCGGGGCAGGGGACCAGCCCCAGCATTTT. As protein: CAIGAGDQPQHF. The J gene is TRBJ1-5, the V gene TRBV10-3; tentative D call: TRBD1 (6 bases). The CDR3 is made up of 12 amino acids. CDR1 is ENHRY and CDR2 is SYGVKD in the germline V gene. The ends were cut back, 8 bases at V and 7 bases at J, with 12 bases in the middle.

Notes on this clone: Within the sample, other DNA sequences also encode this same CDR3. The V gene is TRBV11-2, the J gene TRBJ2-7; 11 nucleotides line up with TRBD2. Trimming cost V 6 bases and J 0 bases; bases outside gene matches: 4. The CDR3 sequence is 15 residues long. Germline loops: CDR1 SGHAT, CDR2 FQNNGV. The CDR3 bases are TGTGCCAGCAGTTGGACTAGCGGGTCCTCCTACGAGCAGTACTTC. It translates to CASSWTSGSSYEQYF. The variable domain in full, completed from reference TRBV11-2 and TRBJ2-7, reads EAGVAQSPRYKIIEKRQSVAFWCNPISGHATLYWYQQILGQGPKLLIQFQNNGVVDDSQLPKDRFSAERLKGVDSTLKIQPAKLEDSAVYLCASSWTSGSSYEQYFGPGTRLTVT.

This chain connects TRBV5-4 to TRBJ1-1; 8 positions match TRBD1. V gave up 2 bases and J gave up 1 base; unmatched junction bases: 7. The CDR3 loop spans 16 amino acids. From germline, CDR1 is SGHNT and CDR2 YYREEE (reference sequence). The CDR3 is CASSLFGQGQNTEAFF. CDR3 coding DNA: TGTGCCAGCAGCTTATTTGGACAGGGCCAGAACACTGAAGCTTTCTTT.

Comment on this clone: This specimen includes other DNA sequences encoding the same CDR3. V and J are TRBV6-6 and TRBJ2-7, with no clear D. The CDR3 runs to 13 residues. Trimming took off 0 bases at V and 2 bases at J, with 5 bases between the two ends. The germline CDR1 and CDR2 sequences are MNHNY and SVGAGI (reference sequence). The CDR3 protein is CASSYSGTYEQYF. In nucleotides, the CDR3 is TGTGCCAGCAGTTACTCGGGAACCTACGAGCAGTACTTC.

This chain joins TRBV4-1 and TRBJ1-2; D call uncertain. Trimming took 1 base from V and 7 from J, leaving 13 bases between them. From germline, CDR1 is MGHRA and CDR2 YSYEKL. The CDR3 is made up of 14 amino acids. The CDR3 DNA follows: TGCGCCAGCAGCCAAGGTGGCGGGGAGCCTGGCTACACCTTC. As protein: CASSQGGGEPGYTF.

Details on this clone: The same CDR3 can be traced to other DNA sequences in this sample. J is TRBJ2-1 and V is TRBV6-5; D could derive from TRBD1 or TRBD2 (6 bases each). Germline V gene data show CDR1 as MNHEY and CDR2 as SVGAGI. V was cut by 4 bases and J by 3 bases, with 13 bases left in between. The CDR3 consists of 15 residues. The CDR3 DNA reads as TGTGCCAGCAGTTTAACGGGGGCTAGCTACAATGAGCAGTTCTTC. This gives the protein CASSLTGASYNEQFF.

The CDR3 coding sequence is TGCGCCAGCAGCTCTACCACCAGGACAGCCGACTATGGCTACACCTTC. It translates to CASSSTTRTADYGYTF. This chain joins TRBV5-1 and TRBJ1-2; possibly TRBD1 for D (6 bases). Per germline, CDR1 SGHRS and CDR2 YFSETQ. This CDR3 comprises 16 residues. The V end lost 3 bases, the J end lost 3 bases, and 18 bases lay between the germline ends.

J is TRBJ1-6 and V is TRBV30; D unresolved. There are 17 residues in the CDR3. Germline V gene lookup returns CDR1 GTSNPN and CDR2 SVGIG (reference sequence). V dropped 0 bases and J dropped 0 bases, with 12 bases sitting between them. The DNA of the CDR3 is TGTGCCTGGAGTGTACAAAGGACGAGCTCCTATAATTCACCCCTCCACTTT. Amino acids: CAWSVQRTSSYNSPLHF.

CDR3 region: CASTLDTFNQPQHF. In nucleotides, the CDR3 is TGTGCCAGCACCCTGGACACGTTCAATCAGCCCCAGCATTTT. The chain uses TRBV6-1 and TRBJ1-5; weak D call: TRBD1 (5 bases). The CDR3 extends over 14 amino acids. V lost 7 bases, J lost 3 bases, and 13 bases lay in between. The germline V gene has CDR1 MNHNS and CDR2 SASEGT.

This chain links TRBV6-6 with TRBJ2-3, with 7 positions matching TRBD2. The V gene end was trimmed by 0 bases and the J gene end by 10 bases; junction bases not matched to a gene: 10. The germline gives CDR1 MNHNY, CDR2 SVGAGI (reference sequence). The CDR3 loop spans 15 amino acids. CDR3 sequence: CASSYSNSPGGSQYF. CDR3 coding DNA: TGTGCCAGCAGTTACTCTAACAGCCCCGGGGGGTCGCAGTATTTT.

The CDR3 DNA follows: TGCAGTGCTAGCCGGTACCCGGAGCAGTTCTTC. It codes for CSASRYPEQFF. This chain joins TRBV20-1 and TRBJ2-1; D gene uncertain. This CDR3 has 11 amino acids. Germline CDR1 and CDR2: DFQATT and SNEGSKA (reference sequence). Trimming left V 3 bases short and J 10 bases short, with 10 bases between.

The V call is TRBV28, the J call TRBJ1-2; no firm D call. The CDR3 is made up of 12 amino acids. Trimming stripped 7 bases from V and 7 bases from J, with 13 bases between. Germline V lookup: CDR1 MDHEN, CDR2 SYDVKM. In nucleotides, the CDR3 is TGTGCCAGCACCCGGACTGGACGTGGCTACACCTTC. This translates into CASTRTGRGYTF.

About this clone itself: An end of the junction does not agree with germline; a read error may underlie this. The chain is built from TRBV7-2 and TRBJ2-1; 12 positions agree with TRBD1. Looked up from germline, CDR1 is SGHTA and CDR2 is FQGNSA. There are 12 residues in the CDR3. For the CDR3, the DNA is TGTGCCAGCAGAAATACGGGACAGGGGGCGATCTTC. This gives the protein CASRNTGQGAIF.

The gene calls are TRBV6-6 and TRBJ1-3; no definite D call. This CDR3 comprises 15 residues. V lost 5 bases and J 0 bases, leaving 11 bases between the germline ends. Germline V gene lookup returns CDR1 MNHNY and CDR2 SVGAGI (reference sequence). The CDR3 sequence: CASSDAANSGNTIYF. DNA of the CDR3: TGTGCCAGCAGTGATGCAGCCAACTCTGGAAACACCATATATTTT.

The CDR3 loop is CASSAGTSGDQETQYF. In DNA, the CDR3 is TGCGCCAGCAGCGCAGGGACTAGCGGGGACCAAGAGACCCAGTACTTC. This sequence joins TRBV10-2 and TRBJ2-5; 13 bases match TRBD2. The CDR3 sequence is 16 residues long. V was clipped by 6 bases and J by 0 bases; unmatched bases: 4. Germline lookup yields CDR1 WSHSY and CDR2 SAAADI.

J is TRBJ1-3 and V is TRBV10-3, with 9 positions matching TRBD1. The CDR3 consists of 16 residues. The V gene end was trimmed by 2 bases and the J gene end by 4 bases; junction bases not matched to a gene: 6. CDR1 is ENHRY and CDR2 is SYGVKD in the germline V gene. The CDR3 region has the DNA TGTGCCATCAGTGAGGGGGACAGGGCACAAGGAAACACCATATATTTT. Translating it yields CAISEGDRAQGNTIYF.

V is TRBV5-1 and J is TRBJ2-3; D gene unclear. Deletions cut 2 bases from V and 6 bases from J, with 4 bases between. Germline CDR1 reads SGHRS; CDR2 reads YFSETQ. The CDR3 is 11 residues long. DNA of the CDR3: TGCGCCAGCAGCTTTGACGATACGCAGTATTTT. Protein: CASSFDDTQYF.

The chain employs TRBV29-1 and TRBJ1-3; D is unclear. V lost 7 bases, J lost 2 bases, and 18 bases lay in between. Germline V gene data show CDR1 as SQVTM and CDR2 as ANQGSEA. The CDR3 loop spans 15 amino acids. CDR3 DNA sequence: TGCAGCGCCCCAGGCGAAGAGAGTCCTGGAAACACCATATATTTT. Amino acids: CSAPGEESPGNTIYF.

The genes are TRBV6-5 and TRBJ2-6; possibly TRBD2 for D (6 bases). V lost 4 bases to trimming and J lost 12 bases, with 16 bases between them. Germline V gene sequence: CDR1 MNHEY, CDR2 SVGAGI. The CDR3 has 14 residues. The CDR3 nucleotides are TGTGCCAGCAGTTCGGAGGGCTGGGGCCCCGTCCTGACTTTC. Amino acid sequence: CASSSEGWGPVLTF.

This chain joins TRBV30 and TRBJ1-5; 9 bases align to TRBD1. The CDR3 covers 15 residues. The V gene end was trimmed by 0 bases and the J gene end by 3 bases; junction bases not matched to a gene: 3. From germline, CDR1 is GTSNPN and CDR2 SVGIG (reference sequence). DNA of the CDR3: TGTGCCTGGAGTGTACGGGACAGGGCCAATCAGCCCCAGCATTTT. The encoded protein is CAWSVRDRANQPQHF.

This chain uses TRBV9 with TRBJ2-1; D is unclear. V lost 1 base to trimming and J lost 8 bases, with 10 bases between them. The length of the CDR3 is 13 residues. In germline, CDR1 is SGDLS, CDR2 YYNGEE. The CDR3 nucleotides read TGTGCCAGCAGCGTAAGTCATGCGGATGAGCAGTTCTTC. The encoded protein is CASSVSHADEQFF. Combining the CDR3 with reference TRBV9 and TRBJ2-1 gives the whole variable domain DSGVTQTPKHLITATGQRVTLRCSPRSGDLSVYWYQQSLDQGLQFLIQYYNGEERAKGNILERFSAQQFPDLHSELNLSSLELGDSALYFCASSVSHADEQFFGPGTRLTVL.

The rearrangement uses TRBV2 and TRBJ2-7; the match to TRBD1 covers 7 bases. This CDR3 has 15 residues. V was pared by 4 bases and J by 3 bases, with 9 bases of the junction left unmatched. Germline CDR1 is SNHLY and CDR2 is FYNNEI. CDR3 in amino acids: CASSVVQGTNYEQYF. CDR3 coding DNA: TGTGCCAGCAGTGTGGTACAGGGGACGAACTACGAGCAGTACTTC.

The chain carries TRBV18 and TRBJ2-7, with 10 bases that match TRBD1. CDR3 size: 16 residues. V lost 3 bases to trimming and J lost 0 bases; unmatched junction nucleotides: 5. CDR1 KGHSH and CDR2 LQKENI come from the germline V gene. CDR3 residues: CASSPKTGGPSYEQYF. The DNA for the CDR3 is TGTGCCAGCTCACCCAAGACAGGGGGCCCCTCCTACGAGCAGTACTTC.

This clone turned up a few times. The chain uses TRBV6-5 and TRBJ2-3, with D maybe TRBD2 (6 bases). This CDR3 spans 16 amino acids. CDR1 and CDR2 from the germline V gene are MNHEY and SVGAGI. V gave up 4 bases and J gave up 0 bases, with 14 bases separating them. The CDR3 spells CASSSNAGLSTDTQYF. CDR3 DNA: TGTGCCAGCAGTTCTAATGCGGGACTGAGCACAGATACGCAGTATTTT.

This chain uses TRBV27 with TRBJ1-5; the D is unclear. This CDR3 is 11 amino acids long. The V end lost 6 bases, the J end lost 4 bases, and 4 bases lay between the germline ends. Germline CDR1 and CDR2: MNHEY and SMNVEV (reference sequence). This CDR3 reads CASRGNQPQHF. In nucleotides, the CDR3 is TGTGCCAGCAGAGGTAATCAGCCCCAGCATTTT.

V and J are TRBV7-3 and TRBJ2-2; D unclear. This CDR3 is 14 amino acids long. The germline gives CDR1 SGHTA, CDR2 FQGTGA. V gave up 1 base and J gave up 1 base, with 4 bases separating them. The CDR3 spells CASSLMVNTGELFF. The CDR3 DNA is TGTGCCAGCAGCTTAATGGTGAACACCGGGGAGCTGTTTTTT. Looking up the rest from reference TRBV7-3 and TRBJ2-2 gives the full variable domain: GAGVSQTPSNKVTEKGKYVELRCDPISGHTALYWYRQSLGQGPEFLIYFQGTGAADDSGLPNDRFFAVRPEGSVSTLKIQRTERGDSAVYLCASSLMVNTGELFFGEGSRLTVL.

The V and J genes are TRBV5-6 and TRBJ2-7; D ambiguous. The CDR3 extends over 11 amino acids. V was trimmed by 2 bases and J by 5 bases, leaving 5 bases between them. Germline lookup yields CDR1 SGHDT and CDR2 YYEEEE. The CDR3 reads CASSFVHEQYF. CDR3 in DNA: TGTGCCAGCAGCTTCGTCCACGAGCAGTACTTC.

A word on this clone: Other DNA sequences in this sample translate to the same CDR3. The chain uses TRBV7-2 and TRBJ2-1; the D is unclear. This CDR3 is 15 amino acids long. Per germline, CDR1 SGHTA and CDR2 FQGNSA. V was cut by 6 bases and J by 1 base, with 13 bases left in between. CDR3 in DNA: TGTGCCAGCAGATCCGACCGTGGATCCTACAATGAGCAGTTCTTC. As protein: CASRSDRGSYNEQFF.

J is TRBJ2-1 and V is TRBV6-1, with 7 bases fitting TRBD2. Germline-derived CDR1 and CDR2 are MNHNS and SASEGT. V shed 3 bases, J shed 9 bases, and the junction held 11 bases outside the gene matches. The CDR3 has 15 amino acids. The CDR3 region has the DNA TGTGCCAGCAGTGAGCTTGGGACTATTACTTTTGAGCAGTTCTTC. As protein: CASSELGTITFEQFF.